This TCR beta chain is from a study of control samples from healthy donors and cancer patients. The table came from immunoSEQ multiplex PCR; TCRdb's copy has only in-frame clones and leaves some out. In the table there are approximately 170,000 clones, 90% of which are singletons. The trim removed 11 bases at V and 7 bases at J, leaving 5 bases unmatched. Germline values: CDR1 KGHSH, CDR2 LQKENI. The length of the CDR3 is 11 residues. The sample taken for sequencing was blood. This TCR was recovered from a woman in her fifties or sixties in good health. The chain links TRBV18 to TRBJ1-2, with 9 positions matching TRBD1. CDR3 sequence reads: CAGGTGSGYTF. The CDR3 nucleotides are TGTGCCGGGGGGACAGGGTCTGGCTACACCTTC.